Listed below are T cell receptor beta chains from one sample, sequenced in a study of cytomegalovirus exposure and HLA in healthy donors. Method: immunoSEQ multiplex PCR; TCRdb's copy keeps in-frame clones and lacks some. The sample records approximately 130,000 clones, around 80% being singletons. The material sequenced was PBMCs. These receptors were taken from a woman aged 45-65 years in good health and CMV-seronegative. Each CDR3 is given with its conserved first and last residue. A D gene is named only where the DNA matches it firmly. A clone size is listed for some rows: how often the clone was seen (once, few, many), or a class if it is expanded.

>TRBV5-1|17|few|-|TRBJ1-1
TGCGCCAGCAGCTTGGCCCGTATTCAGGGGCGGGTCACTGAAGCTTTCTTT
CASSLARIQGRVTEAFF
>TRBV27|16|few|-|TRBJ1-4
TGTGCCAGCAGTCCCCTCCTACAGTCCACTAATGAAAAACTGTTTTTT
CASSPLLQSTNEKLFF
>TRBV15|13|-|TRBD2|TRBJ2-1
TGTGCCACCGTTAGCGGGAACCGGGATGAGCAGTTCTTC
CATVSGNRDEQFF
>TRBV5-1|16|few|TRBD1|TRBJ1-4
TGCGCCAGCAGCCGGGGCGGCGGACAGGGCCATGAAAAACTGTTTTTT
CASSRGGGQGHEKLFF
>TRBV19|15|-|-|TRBJ2-1
TGTGCCAGTGAAATTCGGGGGTTCTCCTACAATGAGCAGTTCTTC
CASEIRGFSYNEQFF
>TRBV5-4|13|-|-|TRBJ1-4
TGTGCCAGCAGCCCGGGTCAGGGGAAAAAACTGTTTTTT
CASSPGQGKKLFF
>TRBV7-9|15|once|TRBD2|TRBJ2-3
TGTGCCAGCAGCTTTGATAGCGGGATGACAGATACGCAGTATTTT
CASSFDSGMTDTQYF
>TRBV5-1|16|few|TRBD2|TRBJ2-3
TGCGCCAGCAGCTTGCTAGCGGGAGGGCCCACAGATACGCAGTATTTT
CASSLLAGGPTDTQYF
>TRBV4-3|15|-|TRBD1|TRBJ1-4
TGCGCCAGCAGCCAAGACAGGGGGCTTAATGAAAAACTGTTTTTT
CASSQDRGLNEKLFF
>TRBV30|13|-|-|TRBJ1-1
TGTGCCTGGAGTGTAAAGGCGGACACTGAAGCTTTCTTT
CAWSVKADTEAFF
>TRBV7-9|13|few|-|TRBJ2-1
TGTGCCAGCAGCTTACGACTAGTCCATGAGCAGTTCTTC
CASSLRLVHEQFF
>TRBV11-3|16|-|TRBD2|TRBJ2-5
TGTGCCAGCAGCCCCGGGACTAGCGGCAATCAAGAGACCCAGTACTTC
CASSPGTSGNQETQYF
>TRBV7-3|15|-|TRBD2|TRBJ2-1
TGTGCCAGCAGCTTAGGCGGGAGCTACTACAATGAGCAGTTCTTC
CASSLGGSYYNEQFF
>TRBV29-1|13|-|TRBD2|TRBJ2-7
TGCAGCGTTCAAAGCGGGAGGGCGATCGAGCAGTACTTC
CSVQSGRAIEQYF
>TRBV6-5|15|-|TRBD1|TRBJ1-1
TGTGCCAGCACTAAACCGGGACAGCTGAACACTGAAGCTTTCTTT
CASTKPGQLNTEAFF
>TRBV9|16|-|-|TRBJ1-3
TGTGCCAGCAGCGTCGGGGTAGGGTCGGACGGAAACACCATATATTTT
CASSVGVGSDGNTIYF
>TRBV19|17|-|TRBD2|TRBJ2-5
TGTGCCAGTAGTGGCGGTTTGACTAGCGGGGCCCAAGAGACCCAGTACTTC
CASSGGLTSGAQETQYF
>TRBV29-1|13|-|-|TRBJ2-2
TGCAGTCCCCCCTGGCAGGAAACCCGGGAGCTGTTTTTT
CSPPWQETRELFF
>TRBV6-5|13|-|TRBD2|TRBJ2-3
TGTGCCAGCAGGGCTAGCGGGGGTGATACGCAGTATTTT
CASRASGGDTQYF
>TRBV4-2|18|-|TRBD1|TRBJ2-5
TGTGCCAGCAGCCAACTGGGACAGGGGAAGGGGGCCCAAGAGACCCAGTACTTC
CASSQLGQGKGAQETQYF
>TRBV29-1|14|-|-|TRBJ1-1
TGCAGCGCCCAAGGCGGGGGGGGGAGCACTGAAGCTTTCTTT
CSAQGGGGSTEAFF
>TRBV6-5|15|-|TRBD2|TRBJ2-1
TGTGCCAGCAGCCGGACTAGCGGGAGGAGGGGTGAGCAGTTCTTC
CASSRTSGRRGEQFF
>TRBV7-8|13|-|-|TRBJ1-1
TGTGCCAGCAGCTTTGGACAGACCAGTGAAGCTTTCTTT
CASSFGQTSEAFF
>TRBV5-6|13|few|TRBD1|TRBJ1-5
TGTGCCAGCAGCGGGACAGGGGAACAGCCCCAGAATTTT
CASSGTGEQPQNF
>TRBV9|15|-|TRBD2|TRBJ2-1
TGTGCCAGCAGCGGACTAGCGGGTAACTACAATGAGCAGTTCTTC
CASSGLAGNYNEQFF
>TRBV7-9|15|-|TRBD2|TRBJ2-3
TGTGCCAGCAGCTTACTGGCGGGAGGGCCGGATACGCAGTATTTT
CASSLLAGGPDTQYF
>TRBV7-9|14|-|-|TRBJ2-5
TGTGCCAGCAGCCCCGGTACGGGAGCAGAGACCCAGTACTTC
CASSPGTGAETQYF
>TRBV7-9|13|-|-|TRBJ2-3
TGTGCCAGCAGTCCACTCTCGGGGGATACGCAGTATTTT
CASSPLSGDTQYF
>TRBV30|12|-|-|TRBJ1-5
TGTGCCTGGACTCAGGGTTTTCAGCCCCAGCATTTT
CAWTQGFQPQHF
>TRBV12-5|17|-|TRBD1|TRBJ2-2
TGTGCTAGTGGTTTACTCCACGGGACAGCGAACACCGGGGAGCTGTTTTTT
CASGLLHGTANTGELFF
>TRBV19|15|-|-|TRBJ1-1
TGTGCCAGTAGTATAGACAGACTAAGGTACACTGAAGCTTTCTTT
CASSIDRLRYTEAFF
>TRBV4-1|15|few|-|TRBJ1-1
TGCGCCAGCAGCCAAGATAGGGTGAGGGAGGATGAAGCTTTCTTT
CASSQDRVREDEAFF